This T cell receptor beta chain was sequenced for a study of blood T cell repertoires in COVID-19. Across the whole study: T cells, B-cell-depleted T cells, or PBMCs provided the cDNA or gDNA that served as material.

Per germline, CDR1 LGHNA and CDR2 YSLEER. Losses at the gene ends were 3 bases for V and 7 bases for J; bases not matched to a gene: 8. The CDR3 contains 16 residues. Original processing methods: Reference gene primers were amplified, and this amplification served to estimate nucleated cell counts. Measured with immunoSEQ multiplex PCR; TCRdb has only the in-frame clones, and not every one. That table gives V, J and clone size, and the DNA gave D and trimming. The sample yields 80,000 or so clones, 70% to 80% seen once. Sequencing was carried out using peripheral blood. The receptor comes from a man in his fifties with active or convalescent COVID-19. The chain is built from TRBV4-3 and TRBJ2-2; 10 bases agree with TRBD1. This CDR3 reads CASSQRGQGSIGELFF. CDR3 in DNA: TGCGCCAGCAGCCAGAGGGGACAGGGGAGTATCGGGGAGCTGTTTTTT.